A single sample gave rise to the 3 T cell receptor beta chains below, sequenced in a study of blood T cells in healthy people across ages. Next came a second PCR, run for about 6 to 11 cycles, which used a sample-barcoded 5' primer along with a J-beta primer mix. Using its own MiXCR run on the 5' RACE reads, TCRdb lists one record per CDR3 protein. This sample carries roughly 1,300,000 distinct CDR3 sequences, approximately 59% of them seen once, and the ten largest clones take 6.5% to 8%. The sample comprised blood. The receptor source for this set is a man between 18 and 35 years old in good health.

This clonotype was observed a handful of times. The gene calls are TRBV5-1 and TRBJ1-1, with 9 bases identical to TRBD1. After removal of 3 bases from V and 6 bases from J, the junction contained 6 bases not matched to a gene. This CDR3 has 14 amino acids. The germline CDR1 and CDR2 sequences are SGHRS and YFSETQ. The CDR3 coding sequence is TGCGCCAGCAGCTCTTCGACAGGGGGTGCTGAAGCTTTCTTT. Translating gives CASSSSTGGAEAFF.

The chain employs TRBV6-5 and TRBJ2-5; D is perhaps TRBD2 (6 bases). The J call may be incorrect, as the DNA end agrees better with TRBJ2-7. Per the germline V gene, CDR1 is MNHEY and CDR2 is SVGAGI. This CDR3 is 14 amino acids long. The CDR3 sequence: CASSYGTQLVEQYF. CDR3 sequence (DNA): TGTGCCAGCAGTTACGGGACTCAACTGGTCGAGCAGTACTTC.

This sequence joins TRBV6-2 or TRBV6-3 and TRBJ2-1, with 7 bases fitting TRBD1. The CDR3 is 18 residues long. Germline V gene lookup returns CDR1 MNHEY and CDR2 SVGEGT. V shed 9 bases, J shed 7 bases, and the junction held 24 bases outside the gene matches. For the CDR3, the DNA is TGTGCCAGTCGGTTAAATTTGGTCGTAAAGGGGGCGCCGAATGAGCAGTTCTTC. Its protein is CASRLNLVVKGAPNEQFF.